This TCR beta chain was obtained from a study of blood T cell repertoires in COVID-19. The wider study: T cells, B-cell-depleted T cells, or PBMCs provided the cDNA or gDNA that served as material.

Trimming removed 6 bases from V and 2 bases from J, with 18 bases in between. Germline values: CDR1 MNHEY, CDR2 SMNVEV (reference sequence). The CDR3 covers 16 residues. The assay was immunoSEQ multiplex PCR, and TCRdb's table has in-frame clones only and misses some. This sample carries 130,000 to 150,000 clones, 80% to 90% of them seen once, and the ten largest clones take roughly two fifths. The sequencing input was peripheral blood. The TCR comes from a man aged 50-60 years who had recovered from COVID-19. This chain uses TRBV27 with TRBJ2-3; possible D gene TRBD2, 5 bases. This CDR3 is CASRGRIAPYTDTQYF. The CDR3 DNA is TGTGCCAGCAGAGGCAGGATAGCGCCTTACACAGATACGCAGTATTTT.